The clone carrying this T cell receptor (beta chain) was counted between two and nine times. Its antigen is unknown. This specimen comes from a study of cytomegalovirus exposure and HLA in healthy donors. Turning to the study itself: The early release's HLA-typed donors yielded roughly 85 million unique TCRs.

Study-wide points: Near-uniform donor sequencing depth was presumed by presence/absence analyses. In a later analysis, compared with equally common non-associated chains, HLA-associated beta chains were more expanded. A later look showed TCR association rates differing by HLA locus, highest for DRB1 and lowest for HLA-C.

This CDR3 is built from 12 residues. The germline gives CDR1 GTSNPN, CDR2 SVGIG (reference sequence). The V end lost 4 bases, the J end lost 1 base, and 7 bases lay between the germline ends. Use of 60 Vbeta and 13 Jbeta primers characterized the PCR. Profiled with immunoSEQ multiplex PCR; TCRdb holds only in-frame clones, not every one. Altogether 90,000 to 140,000 clones are present, roughly 13% being singletons, with the ten largest covering approximately 16%. The sequence derives from a man aged 40-49 years in good health and CMV-seropositive. The chain recombines TRBV30 with TRBJ1-1, with no clear D. Sequencing was carried out using PBMCs. This CDR3 is CAWNIPNTEAFF. The CDR3 DNA reads as TGTGCCTGGAATATTCCGAACACTGAAGCTTTCTTT.